The clone carrying this T cell receptor (beta chain) has a count of ten or more. The CDR3 spans 14 residues. Trimming took 6 bases from V and 7 from J, leaving 13 bases between them. This record comes from a study of T cells in Graves' hyperthyroidism and ophthalmopathy. RNA transcripts served as the template for amplifying TCR beta CDR3 regions. TCR CDR3 underwent first-round RT-PCR with the HTBI primer set. Using its own MiXCR run on the multiplex PCR reads, TCRdb lists one record per CDR3 protein. The top ten hold about 4% of the sample, which has about 350,000 distinct CDR3 sequences, approximately 19% seen once.

V is TRBV12-3 or TRBV12-4 and J is TRBJ1-6; weak D call: TRBD1 (6 bases). Sequencing was performed on blood. This TCR was recovered from a woman under 30 with Graves' hyperthyroidism. The CDR3 nucleotides are TGTGCCAGCAGCGGACAGATGGGAAATTCACCCCTCCACTTT. Protein product: CASSGQMGNSPLHF.